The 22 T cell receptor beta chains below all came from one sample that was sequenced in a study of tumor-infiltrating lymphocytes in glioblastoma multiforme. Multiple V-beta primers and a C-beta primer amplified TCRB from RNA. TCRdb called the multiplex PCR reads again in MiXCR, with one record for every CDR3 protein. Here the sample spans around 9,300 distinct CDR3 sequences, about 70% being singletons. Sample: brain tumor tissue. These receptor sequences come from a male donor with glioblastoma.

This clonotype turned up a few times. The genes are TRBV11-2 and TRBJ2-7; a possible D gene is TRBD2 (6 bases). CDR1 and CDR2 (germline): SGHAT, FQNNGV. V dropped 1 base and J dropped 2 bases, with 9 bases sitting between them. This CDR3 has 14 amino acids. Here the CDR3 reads CASSLVGTAYEQYF. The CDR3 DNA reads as TGTGCCAGCAGCTTAGTGGGGACTGCCTACGAGCAGTACTTC.

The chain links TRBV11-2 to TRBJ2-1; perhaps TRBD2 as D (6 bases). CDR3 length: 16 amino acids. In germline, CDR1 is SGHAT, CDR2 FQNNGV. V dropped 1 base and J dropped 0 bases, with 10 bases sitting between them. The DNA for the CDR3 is TGTGCCAGCAGCTTAGCTGCCGGGGGCTCCTACAATGAGCAGTTCTTC. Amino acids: CASSLAAGGSYNEQFF.

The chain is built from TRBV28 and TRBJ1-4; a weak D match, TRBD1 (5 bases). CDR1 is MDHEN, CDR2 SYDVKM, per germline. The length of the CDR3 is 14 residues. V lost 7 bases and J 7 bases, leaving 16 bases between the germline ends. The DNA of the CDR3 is TGTGCCAGCACCATAGCAGGGTCTGGTGAAAAACTGTTTTTT. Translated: CASTIAGSGEKLFF.

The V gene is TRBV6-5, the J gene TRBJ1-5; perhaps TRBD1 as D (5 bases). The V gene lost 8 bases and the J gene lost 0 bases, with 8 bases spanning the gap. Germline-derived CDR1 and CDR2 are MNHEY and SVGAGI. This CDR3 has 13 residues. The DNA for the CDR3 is TGTGCCAGCGGGGACGGTAGCAATCAGCCCCAGCATTTT. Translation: CASGDGSNQPQHF.

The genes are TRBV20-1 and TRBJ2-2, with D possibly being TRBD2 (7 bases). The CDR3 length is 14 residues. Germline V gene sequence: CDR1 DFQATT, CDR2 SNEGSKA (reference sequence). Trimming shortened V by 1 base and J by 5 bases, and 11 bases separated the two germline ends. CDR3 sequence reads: CSARGGRETGELFF. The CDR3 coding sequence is TGCAGTGCTAGAGGGGGGCGGGAGACCGGGGAGCTGTTTTTT.

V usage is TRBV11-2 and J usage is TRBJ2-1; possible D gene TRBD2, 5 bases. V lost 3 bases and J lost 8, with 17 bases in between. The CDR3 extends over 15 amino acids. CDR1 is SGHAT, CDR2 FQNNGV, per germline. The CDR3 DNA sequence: TGTGCCAGCAGCTTCTCTAGCCTAGCACTGTATGAGCAGTTCTTC. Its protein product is CASSFSSLALYEQFF.

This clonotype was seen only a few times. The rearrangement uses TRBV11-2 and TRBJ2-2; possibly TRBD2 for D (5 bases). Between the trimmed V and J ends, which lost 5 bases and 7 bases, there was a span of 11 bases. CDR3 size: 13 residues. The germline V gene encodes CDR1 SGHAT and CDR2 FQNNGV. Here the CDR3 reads CASSLEAFGELFF. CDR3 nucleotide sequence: TGTGCCAGCAGCCTGGAGGCTTTCGGGGAGCTGTTTTTT.

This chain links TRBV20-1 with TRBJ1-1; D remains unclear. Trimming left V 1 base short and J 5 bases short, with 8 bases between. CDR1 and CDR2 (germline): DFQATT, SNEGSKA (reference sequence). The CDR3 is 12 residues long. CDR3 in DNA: TGCAGTGCTAGAGGAGGGCGGACTGAAGCTTTCTTT. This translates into CSARGGRTEAFF.

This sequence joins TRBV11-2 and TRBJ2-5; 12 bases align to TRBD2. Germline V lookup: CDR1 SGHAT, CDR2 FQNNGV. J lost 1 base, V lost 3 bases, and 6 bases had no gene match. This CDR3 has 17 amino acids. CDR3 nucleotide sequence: TGTGCCAGCAGCTTTTCCCTAGCGGGAGGGTTCCAAGAGACCCAGTACTTC. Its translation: CASSFSLAGGFQETQYF. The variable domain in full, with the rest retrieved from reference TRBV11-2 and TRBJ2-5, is EAGVAQSPRYKIIEKRQSVAFWCNPISGHATLYWYQQILGQGPKLLIQFQNNGVVDDSQLPKDRFSAERLKGVDSTLKIQPAKLEDSAVYLCASSFSLAGGFQETQYFGPGTRLLVL.

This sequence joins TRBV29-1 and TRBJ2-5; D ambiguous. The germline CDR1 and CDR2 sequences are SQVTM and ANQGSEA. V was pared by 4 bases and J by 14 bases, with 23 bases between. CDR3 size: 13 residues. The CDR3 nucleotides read TGCAGCGTTGGAGGTCAGGTGCAAGAGACGAACTACTTC. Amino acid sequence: CSVGGQVQETNYF.

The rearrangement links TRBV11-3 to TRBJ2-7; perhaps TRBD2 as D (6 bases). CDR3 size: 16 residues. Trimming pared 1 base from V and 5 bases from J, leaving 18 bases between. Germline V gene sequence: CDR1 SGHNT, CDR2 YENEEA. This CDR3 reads CASSLGHGVAADEQYF. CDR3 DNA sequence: TGTGCCAGCAGCTTAGGGCACGGGGTAGCGGCGGACGAGCAGTACTTC.

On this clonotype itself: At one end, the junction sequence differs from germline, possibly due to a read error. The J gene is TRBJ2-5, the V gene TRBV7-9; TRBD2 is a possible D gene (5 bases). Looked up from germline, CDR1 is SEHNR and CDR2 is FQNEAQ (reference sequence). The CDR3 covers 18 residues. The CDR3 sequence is CASSPAASSWRSQETQYF. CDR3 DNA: TGTGCTAGCAGCCCAGCCGCCTCTAGCTGGAGATCCCAAGAGACCCAGTACTTC. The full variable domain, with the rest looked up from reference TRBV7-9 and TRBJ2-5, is DTGVSQNPRHKITKRGQNVTFRCDPISEHNRLYWYRQTLGQGPEFLTYFQNEAQLEKSRLLSDRFSAERPKGSFSTLEIQRTEQGDSAMYLCASSPAASSWRSQETQYFGPGTRLLVL.

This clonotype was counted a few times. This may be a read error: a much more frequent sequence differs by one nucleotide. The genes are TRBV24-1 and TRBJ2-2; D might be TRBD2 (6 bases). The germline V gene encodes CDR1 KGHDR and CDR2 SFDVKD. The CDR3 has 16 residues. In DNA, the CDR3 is TGTGCCACCAGTGAGGTTTGGCCTACGAACACCGGGGGGCTGTTTTTT. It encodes CATSEVWPTNTGGLFF.

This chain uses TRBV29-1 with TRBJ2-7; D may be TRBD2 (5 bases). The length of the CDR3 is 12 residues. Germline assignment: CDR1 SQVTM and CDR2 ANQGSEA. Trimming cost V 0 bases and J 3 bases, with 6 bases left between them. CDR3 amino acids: CSVEETIYEQYF. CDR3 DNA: TGCAGCGTTGAAGAGACTATCTACGAGCAGTACTTC.

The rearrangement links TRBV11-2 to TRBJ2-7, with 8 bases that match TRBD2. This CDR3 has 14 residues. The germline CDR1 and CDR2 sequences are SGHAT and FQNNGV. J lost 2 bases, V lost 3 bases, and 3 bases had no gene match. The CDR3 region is CASSFSGAPYEQYF. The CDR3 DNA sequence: TGTGCCAGCAGCTTTAGCGGGGCCCCCTACGAGCAGTACTTC.

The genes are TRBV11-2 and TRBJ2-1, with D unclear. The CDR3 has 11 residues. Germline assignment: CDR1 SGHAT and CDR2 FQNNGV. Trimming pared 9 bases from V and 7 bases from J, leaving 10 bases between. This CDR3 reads CARSVLNEQFF. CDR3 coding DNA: TGTGCCAGAAGCGTATTAAATGAGCAGTTCTTC.

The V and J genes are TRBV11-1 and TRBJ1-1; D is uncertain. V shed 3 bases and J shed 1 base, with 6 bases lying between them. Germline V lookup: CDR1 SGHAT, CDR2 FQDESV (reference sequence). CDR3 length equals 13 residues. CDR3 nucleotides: TGTGCCAGCAGCTTCACAGCGAACACTGAAGCTTTCTTT. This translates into CASSFTANTEAFF.

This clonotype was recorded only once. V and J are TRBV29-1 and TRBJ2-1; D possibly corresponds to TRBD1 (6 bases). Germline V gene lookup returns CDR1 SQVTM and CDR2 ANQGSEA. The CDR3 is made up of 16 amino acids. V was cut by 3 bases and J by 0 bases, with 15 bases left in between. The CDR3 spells CSVENPDRSSYNEQFF. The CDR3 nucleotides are TGCAGCGTTGAGAACCCTGACAGGAGCTCCTACAATGAGCAGTTCTTC.

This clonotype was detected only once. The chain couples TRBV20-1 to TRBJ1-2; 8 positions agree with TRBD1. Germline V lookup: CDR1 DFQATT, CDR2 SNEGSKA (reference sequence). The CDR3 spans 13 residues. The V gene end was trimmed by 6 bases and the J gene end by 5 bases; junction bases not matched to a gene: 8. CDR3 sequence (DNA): TGCAGTGCCACGGACAGGGCAGGGTATGGCTACACCTTC. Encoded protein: CSATDRAGYGYTF.

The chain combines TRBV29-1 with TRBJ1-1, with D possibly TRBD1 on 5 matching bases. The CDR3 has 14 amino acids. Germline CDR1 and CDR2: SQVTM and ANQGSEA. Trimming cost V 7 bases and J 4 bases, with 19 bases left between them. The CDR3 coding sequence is TGCAGCGCCACAGGTGGATGGGGTAGCACTGAAGCTTTCTTT. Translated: CSATGGWGSTEAFF. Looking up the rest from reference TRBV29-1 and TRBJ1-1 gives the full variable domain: SAVISQKPSRDICQRGTSLTIQCQVDSQVTMMFWYRQQPGQSLTLIATANQGSEATYESGFVIDKFPISRPNLTFSTLTVSNMSPEDSSIYLCSATGGWGSTEAFFGQGTRLTVV.

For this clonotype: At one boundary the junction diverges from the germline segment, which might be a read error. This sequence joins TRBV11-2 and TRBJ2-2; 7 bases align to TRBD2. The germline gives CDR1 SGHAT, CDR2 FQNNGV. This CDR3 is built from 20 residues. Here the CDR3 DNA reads TGTGCCAGCACCCCCTCATTCTGCCAAGGGCTAGCGGTAAACAACGGGGAGCTGGTTTTT. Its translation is CASTPSFCQGLAVNNGELVF. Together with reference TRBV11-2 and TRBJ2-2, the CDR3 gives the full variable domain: EAGVAQSPRYKIIEKRQSVAFWCNPISGHATLYWYQQILGQGPKLLIQFQNNGVVDDSQLPKDRFSAERLKGVDSTLKIQPAKLEDSAVYLCASTPSFCQGLAVNNGELVFGEGSRLTVL.

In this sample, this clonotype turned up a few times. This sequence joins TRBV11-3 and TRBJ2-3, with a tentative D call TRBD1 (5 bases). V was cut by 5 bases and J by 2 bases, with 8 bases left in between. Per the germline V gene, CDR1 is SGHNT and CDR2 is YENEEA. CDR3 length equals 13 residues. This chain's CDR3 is CASSQTVTDTQYF. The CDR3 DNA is TGTGCCAGCAGCCAGACAGTCACAGATACGCAGTATTTT.